This T cell receptor (beta chain) is from a study of monozygotic twins with inflammatory bowel disease. Someone took an approximately 2.5 ml blood sample from each of the donors. On this clonotype itself: The antigen is not known.

TCRdb reprocessed the 5' RACE reads and stores each CDR3 protein as one record, lacking DNA. In all, the sample yields 440,000 or so distinct CDR3 sequences. General observations from the study: Among twins, concordant and discordant pairs did not differ in repertoire similarity, possibly from limited power.

There are 17 residues in the CDR3. Germline V gene sequence: CDR1 DFQATT, CDR2 SNEGSKA (reference sequence). J is TRBJ2-2 and V is TRBV20-1; the TCRdb call, TRBD1, lacks DNA for checking. The clonotype originates from a human donor with ulcerative colitis or Crohn's disease, or a healthy co-twin of an affected twin (not recorded which). What was sequenced was blood. CDR3 protein: CSARDLRQGGNTGELFF.